This entry lists 3 T cell receptor beta chains sequenced from one sample in a study of T cells in Graves' hyperthyroidism and ophthalmopathy. Amplification yielded TCR beta CDR3 regions, with RNA transcripts as the source. An initial round of RT-PCR targeting the TCR CDR3 relied on the HTBI primer set. TCRdb itself ran the multiplex PCR reads through MiXCR, one entry per CDR3 protein. The table records roughly 700,000 distinct CDR3 sequences, 14% of them present only once. Sequencing input: blood. The receptors were sampled from a woman between 18 and 29 years old with Graves' hyperthyroidism.

Many counts were recorded for this clonotype. This chain connects TRBV12-3 or TRBV12-4 to TRBJ1-1; D is uncertain. This CDR3 has 11 residues. The ends were cut back, 3 bases at V and 5 bases at J, with 4 bases in the middle. The CDR3 DNA follows: TGTGCCAGCAGTTTTGGTACTGAAGCTTTCTTT. Its protein product is CASSFGTEAFF.

The chain is built from TRBV29-1 and TRBJ1-2, with TRBD1 matching 7 bases. Trimming removed 4 bases from V and 4 bases from J; junction bases left unmatched: 6. The V gene's germline CDR1 is SQVTM and CDR2 ANQGSEA. The CDR3 is 13 residues long. The CDR3 DNA is TGCAGCGTTGGAGTAGACAGGGCCTATGGCTACACCTTC. Its protein is CSVGVDRAYGYTF.

The table lists this clonotype with a count of one. The chain recombines TRBV13 with TRBJ2-1, with 7 bases fitting TRBD1. The junction had 9 bases not matched to a gene; V was cut back by 6 bases and J by 10 bases. Germline V lookup: CDR1 PRHDT, CDR2 FYEKMQ (reference sequence). CDR3 length: 13 amino acids. The CDR3 is CASSSSRDSEQFF. CDR3 coding DNA: TGTGCCAGCAGTTCCTCCCGGGACAGCGAGCAGTTCTTC.